The source of this T cell receptor beta chain is a study of blood T cell repertoires in COVID-19. There are 16 residues in the CDR3. V lost 2 bases and J lost 2; bases outside the gene matches: 7. CDR1 is MNHEY, CDR2 SMNVEV, per germline (reference sequence). Only in-frame clones appear in the TCRdb table, and some are missing; sequencing was by immunoSEQ multiplex PCR. Here the sample spans 250,000 to 350,000 clones, roughly 90% being singletons. Sequencing input: peripheral blood. The TCR comes from a man aged 18 to 30 who had recovered from COVID-19. The chain joins TRBV27 to TRBJ2-7; 9 nucleotides match TRBD2. Here the CDR3 reads CASSLRTSALTYEQYF. The DNA for the CDR3 is TGTGCCAGCAGTTTACGGACTAGCGCTTTAACCTACGAGCAGTACTTC.